The subject of this entry is one T cell receptor beta chain. Its cognate antigen is unknown. Germline V lookup: CDR1 SGHTA, CDR2 FQGNSA. CDR3 size: 15 residues. J gave up 3 bases and V 7 bases, and 7 bases lay outside the gene matches. The data originate from a study of cytotoxic CD8 clonotypes in ibrutinib-treated CLL. TCRdb's copy holds only in-frame clones and misses some; the assay was immunoSEQ multiplex PCR. Among hundreds of thousands of clones listed, under 80% were seen once. Study-wide points: Clonality increased at ibrutinib response and stayed stable in sustained remission. At progression, however, it fell back toward baseline. Sampling times, which were not matched between the groups, differed between sustained-remission patients and progressing patients.

The sample was PBMCs, taken after 24 months of ibrutinib treatment. The J gene is TRBJ2-7, the V gene TRBV7-2; 12 bases align to TRBD2. This receptor was identified in a human donor with chronic lymphocytic leukemia. The CDR3 nucleotides are TGTGCCAGCAAGAAACTAGCGGGAGGTATCTACGAGCAGTACTTC. Protein product: CASKKLAGGIYEQYF.